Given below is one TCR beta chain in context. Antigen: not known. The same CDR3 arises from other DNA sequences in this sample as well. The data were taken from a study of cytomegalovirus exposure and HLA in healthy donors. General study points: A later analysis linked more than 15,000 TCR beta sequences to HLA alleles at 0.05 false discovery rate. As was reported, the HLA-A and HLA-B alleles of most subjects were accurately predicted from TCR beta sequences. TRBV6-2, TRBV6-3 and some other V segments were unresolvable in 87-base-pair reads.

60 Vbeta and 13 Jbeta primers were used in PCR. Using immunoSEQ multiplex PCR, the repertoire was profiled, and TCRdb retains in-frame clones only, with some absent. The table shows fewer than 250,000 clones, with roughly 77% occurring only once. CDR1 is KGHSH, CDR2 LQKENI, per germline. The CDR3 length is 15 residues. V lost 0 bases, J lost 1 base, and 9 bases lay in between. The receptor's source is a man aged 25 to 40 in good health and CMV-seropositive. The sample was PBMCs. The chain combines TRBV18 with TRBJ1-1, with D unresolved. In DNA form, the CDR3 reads TGTGCCAGCTCACCACCGAGGAGTAAGAACACTGAAGCTTTCTTT. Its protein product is CASSPPRSKNTEAFF.